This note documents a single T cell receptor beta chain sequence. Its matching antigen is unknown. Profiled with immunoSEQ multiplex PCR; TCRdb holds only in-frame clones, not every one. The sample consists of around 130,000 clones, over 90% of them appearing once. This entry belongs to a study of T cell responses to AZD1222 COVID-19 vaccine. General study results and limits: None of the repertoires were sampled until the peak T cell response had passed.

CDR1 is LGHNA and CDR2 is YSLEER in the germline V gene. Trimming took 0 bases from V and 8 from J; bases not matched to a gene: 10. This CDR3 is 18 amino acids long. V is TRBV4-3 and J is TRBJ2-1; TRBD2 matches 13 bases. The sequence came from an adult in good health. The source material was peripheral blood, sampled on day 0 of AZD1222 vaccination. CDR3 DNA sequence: TGCGCCAGCAGCCAAGATGGACTAGCGGGGGCCCTTCCTGATGAGCAGTTCTTC. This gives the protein CASSQDGLAGALPDEQFF.